This T cell receptor (beta chain) was captured in a study of CD8 T cells in ankylosing spondylitis. Comments on this clonotype: No antigen is known for it.

Libraries for TCR beta were made by quantitative 5'-RACE with molecular barcodes. MiXCR, run by TCRdb on the 5' RACE reads, gives a single entry per CDR3 protein. The sample includes about 540,000 distinct CDR3 sequences, 9.5% to 15% seen only once; the top ten take under 7.5%. Study-wide results and caveats: Ankylosing spondylitis blood seemed to carry a telltale TCR beta motif made of under ten highly homologous variants. Reportedly, disease-linked clones are significantly enriched in ankylosing spondylitis patients' matched synovial fluid.

Specimen: blood, either unsorted or a sorted T cell fraction (not recorded which). The clonotype was recovered from a male donor with ankylosing spondylitis.

CDR3 in DNA: TGTGCCAGTAGTATGGGGGGACAGTACACCGGGGAGCTGTTTTTT. This gives the protein CASSMGGQYTGELFF. The V gene is TRBV19, the J gene TRBJ2-2, with a weak D call TRBD1 (7 bases). The CDR3 has 15 amino acids. Germline V gene sequence: CDR1 LNHDA, CDR2 SQIVND (reference sequence). V was trimmed by 3 bases and J by 3 bases, leaving 11 bases between them. Full variable domain (outside the CDR3, taken from reference TRBV19 and TRBJ2-2): DGGITQSPKYLFRKEGQNVTLSCEQNLNHDAMYWYRQDPGQGLRLIYYSQIVNDFQKGDIAEGYSVSREKKESFPLTVTSAQKNPTAFYLCASSMGGQYTGELFFGEGSRLTVL.